The T cell receptor (beta chain) under discussion was sequenced for a study of Ad26.COV2.S vaccination and SARS-CoV-2 variants. In the study overall: Intramuscularly, Ad26.COV2.S was given either once or twice, 56 days apart. Study findings and constraints: Substantial post-vaccination breadth of spike-specific CD8+ and CD4+ T cell responses was reported.

As for treatment: some 20 received Ad26.COV2.S at low or high dose, single or two shots; about five received placebo; per-sample allocation not given. Following the first vaccine or placebo injection, samples were taken on day 63. An adult donor aged 18-55 years was enrolled in Boston. Germline CDR1 reads MGHRA; CDR2 reads YSYEKL. The CDR3 loop spans 16 amino acids. V lost 0 bases, J lost 4 bases, and 15 bases lay in between. With regard to this clone: Its matching antigen is unknown.

The repertoire was sequenced with immunoSEQ multiplex PCR; TCRdb's copy has only in-frame clones and lacks some. The sample has a few hundred thousand clones, about nine tenths seen once. The chain joins TRBV4-1 to TRBJ1-2, with D uncertain. This sequence originates from a person between 18 and 59 years old who received the Ad26.COV2.S COVID-19 vaccine or a placebo. The source material was peripheral blood, sampled in a trial of Ad26.COV2.S vaccine versus placebo. The CDR3 loop is CASSQDWRQKIYGYTF. The CDR3 bases are TGCGCCAGCAGCCAAGATTGGCGGCAGAAGATCTATGGCTACACCTTC.